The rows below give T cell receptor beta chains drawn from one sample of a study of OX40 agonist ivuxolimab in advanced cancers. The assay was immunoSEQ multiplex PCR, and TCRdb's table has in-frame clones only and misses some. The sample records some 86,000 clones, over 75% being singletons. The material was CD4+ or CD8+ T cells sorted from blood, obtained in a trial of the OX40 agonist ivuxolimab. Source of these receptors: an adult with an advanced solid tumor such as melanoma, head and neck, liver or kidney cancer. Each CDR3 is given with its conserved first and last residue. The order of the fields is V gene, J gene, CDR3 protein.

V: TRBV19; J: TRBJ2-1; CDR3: CASSTVPSGYNEQFF
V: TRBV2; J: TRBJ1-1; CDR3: CASSRRANTEAFF
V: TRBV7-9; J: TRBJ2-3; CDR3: CASSFDASTDTQYF
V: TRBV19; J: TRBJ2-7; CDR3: CASSPQVFSYEQYF
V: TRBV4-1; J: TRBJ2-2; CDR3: CASSPPPGGGELFF
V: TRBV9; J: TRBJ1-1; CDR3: CASSPRQLPEAFF
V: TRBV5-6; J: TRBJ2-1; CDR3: CASSLVVSGSRGYNEQFF
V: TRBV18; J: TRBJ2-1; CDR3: CASSPRLDGDNEQFF
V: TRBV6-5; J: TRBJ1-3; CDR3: CASTLGGSGNTIYF
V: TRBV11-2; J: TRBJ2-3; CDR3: CASSRGLRRDTQYF
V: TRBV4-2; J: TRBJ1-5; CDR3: CASSQGGIGQPQHF
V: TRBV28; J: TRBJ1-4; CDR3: CASRRDRAAWEKLFF
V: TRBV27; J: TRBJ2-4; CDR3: CASSVSGDWGSKNIQYF
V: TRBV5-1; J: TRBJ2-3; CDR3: CASSLASAGSTDTQYF
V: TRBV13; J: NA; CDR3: CASSLAASGTLSYEQYF
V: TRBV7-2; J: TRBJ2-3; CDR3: CASRGPGRSSQDTQYF
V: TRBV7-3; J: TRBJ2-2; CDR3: CASSLLADGELFF
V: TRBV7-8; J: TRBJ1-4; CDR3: CASSPRPNEKLFF
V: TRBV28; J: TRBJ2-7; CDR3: CASSQLVYEQYF
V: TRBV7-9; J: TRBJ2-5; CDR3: CASSLDRETQYF
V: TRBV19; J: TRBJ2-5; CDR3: CASSIPGGQQETQYF
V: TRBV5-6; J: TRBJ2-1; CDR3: CASSWPEGPGYNEQFF
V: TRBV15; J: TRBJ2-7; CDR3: CATSRESGTFINEQYF
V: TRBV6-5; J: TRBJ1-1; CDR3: CASSYSGFGATEAFF
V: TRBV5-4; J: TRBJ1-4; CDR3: CASSLNPTNEKLFF
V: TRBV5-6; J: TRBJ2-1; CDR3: CASSQGQLIGGRRYNEQFF
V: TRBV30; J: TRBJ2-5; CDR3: CAWSPGLETQYF
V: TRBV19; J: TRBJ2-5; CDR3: CASSPPENEAETQYF
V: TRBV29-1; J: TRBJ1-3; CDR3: CSVVTAISGNTIYF
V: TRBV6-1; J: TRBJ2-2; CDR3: CAALRWRELFF
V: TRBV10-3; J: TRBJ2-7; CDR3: CAVQRGVEQYF
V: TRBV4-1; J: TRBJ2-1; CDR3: CASSQIDPPEQFF